One sample yielded the 2 T cell receptor beta chains listed below, sequenced in a study of blood T cell repertoires in COVID-19. Here immunoSEQ multiplex PCR was the method, and the copy in TCRdb shows in-frame clones only, minus some. In the table there are 95,000 to 150,000 clones, roughly 89% of which are singletons. The sequencing sample was made of peripheral blood. These receptors were collected from a middle-aged man with acute or convalescent COVID-19.

The V and J genes are TRBV6-2 or TRBV6-3 and TRBJ1-5; tentatively, D is TRBD1 (5 bases). Germline V gives CDR1 MNHEY, CDR2 SVGEGT. CDR3 length: 19 residues. V was shortened by 2 bases and J by 0 bases, with 20 bases between the two germline ends. In nucleotides, the CDR3 is TGTGCCAGCAGTTACGACCGAGACAGAGCTACCTATAGCAATCAGCCCCAGCATTTT. Its protein is CASSYDRDRATYSNQPQHF.

In this sample, this clone turned up once. The V gene is TRBV4-2, the J gene TRBJ2-3, with D hard to call. CDR3 length: 13 residues. From germline, CDR1 is LGHNA and CDR2 YNFKEQ. Deletions cut 2 bases from V and 4 bases from J, with 7 bases between. CDR3 protein: CASSQLRADTQYF. CDR3 in DNA: TGTGCCAGCAGCCAACTTCGGGCAGATACGCAGTATTTT.